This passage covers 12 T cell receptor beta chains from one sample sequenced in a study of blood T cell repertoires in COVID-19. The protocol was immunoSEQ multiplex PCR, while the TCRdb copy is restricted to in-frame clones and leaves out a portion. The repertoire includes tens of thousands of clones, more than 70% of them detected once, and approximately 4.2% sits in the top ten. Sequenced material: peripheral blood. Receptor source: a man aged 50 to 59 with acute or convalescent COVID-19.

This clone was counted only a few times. CDR3: CASSDRATEAFF. CDR3 nucleotide sequence: TGTGCCAGCAGTGACAGGGCCACTGAAGCTTTCTTT. This chain links TRBV25-1 with TRBJ1-1; maybe TRBD1 (5 bases). CDR1 is MGHDK, CDR2 SYGVNS, per germline. There are 12 residues in the CDR3. The V end was cut by 3 bases, the J end by 4 bases, with 6 bases between.

The chain's CDR3 is CASSPGQANYGYTF. The CDR3, as DNA: TGCGCCAGCAGCCCGGGACAGGCTAACTATGGCTACACCTTC. V is TRBV5-1 and J is TRBJ1-2, with 8 bases that match TRBD1. The V segment lost 4 bases and the J segment 0 bases; nucleotides outside the gene matches: 2. CDR3 length equals 14 residues. Germline CDR1 reads SGHRS; CDR2 reads YFSETQ.

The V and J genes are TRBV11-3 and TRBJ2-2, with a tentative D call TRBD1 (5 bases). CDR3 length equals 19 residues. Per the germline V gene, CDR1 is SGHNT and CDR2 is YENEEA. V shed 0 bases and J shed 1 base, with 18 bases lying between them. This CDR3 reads CASSLDGARPGGNTGELFF. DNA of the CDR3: TGTGCCAGCAGCTTAGATGGGGCGCGTCCCGGTGGGAACACCGGGGAGCTGTTTTTT.

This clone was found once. The CDR3 sequence is CSASSTETQDTQYF. The CDR3 nucleotides are TGCAGTGCTAGTTCGACAGAGACACAAGATACGCAGTATTTT. V is TRBV20-1 and J is TRBJ2-3; D might be TRBD1 (5 bases). V was trimmed by 3 bases and J by 5 bases, leaving 15 bases between them. CDR1 DFQATT and CDR2 SNEGSKA come from the germline V gene (reference sequence). The CDR3 runs to 14 residues.

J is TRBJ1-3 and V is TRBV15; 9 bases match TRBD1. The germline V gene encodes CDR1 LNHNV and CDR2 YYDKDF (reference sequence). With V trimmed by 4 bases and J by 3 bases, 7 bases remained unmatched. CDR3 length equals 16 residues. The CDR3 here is CATSTSDRGLGNTIYF. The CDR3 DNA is TGTGCCACCAGCACTTCGGACAGGGGCCTTGGAAACACCATATATTTT.

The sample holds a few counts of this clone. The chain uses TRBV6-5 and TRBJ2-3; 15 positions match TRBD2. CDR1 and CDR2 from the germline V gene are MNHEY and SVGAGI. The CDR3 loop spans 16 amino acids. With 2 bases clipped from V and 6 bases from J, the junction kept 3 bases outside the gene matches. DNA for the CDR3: TGTGCCAGCAGTTACCTCGGGACTAGCGGGAGGGATACGCAGTATTTT. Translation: CASSYLGTSGRDTQYF.

For the CDR3, the DNA is TGTGCCTGGAGTGGAGGGGGCCTTCAGCCCCAGCATTTT. Translating gives CAWSGGGLQPQHF. J is TRBJ1-5 and V is TRBV30, with 7 bases aligning to TRBD1. After removal of 1 base from V and 6 bases from J, the junction contained 3 bases not matched to a gene. The CDR3 consists of 13 residues. Germline V gene data show CDR1 as GTSNPN and CDR2 as SVGIG (reference sequence).

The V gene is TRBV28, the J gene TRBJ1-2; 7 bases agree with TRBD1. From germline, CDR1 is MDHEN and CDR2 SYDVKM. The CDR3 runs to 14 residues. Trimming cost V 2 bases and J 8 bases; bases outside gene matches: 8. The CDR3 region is CASSLEGASRGYTF. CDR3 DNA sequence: TGTGCCAGCAGTTTAGAGGGGGCCTCCAGGGGCTACACCTTC.

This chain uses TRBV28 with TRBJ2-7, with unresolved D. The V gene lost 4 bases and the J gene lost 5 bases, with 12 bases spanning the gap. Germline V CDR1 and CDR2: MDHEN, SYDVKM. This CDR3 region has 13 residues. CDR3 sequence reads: CASSSSGRHEQYF. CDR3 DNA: TGTGCCAGCAGTTCCTCGGGTCGTCACGAGCAGTACTTC.

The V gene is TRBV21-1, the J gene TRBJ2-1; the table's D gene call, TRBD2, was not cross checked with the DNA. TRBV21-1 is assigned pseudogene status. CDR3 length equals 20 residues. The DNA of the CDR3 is TGTGCCAGCAGCAAACCGCCTAGCGGGGACAACGGACCTAACTACAATGAGCAGTTCTTC. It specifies CASSKPPSGDNGPNYNEQFF.

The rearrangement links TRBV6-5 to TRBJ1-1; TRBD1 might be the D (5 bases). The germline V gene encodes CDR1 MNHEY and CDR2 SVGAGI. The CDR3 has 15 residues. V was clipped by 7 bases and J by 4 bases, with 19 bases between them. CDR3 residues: CASIGLVGGGTEAFF. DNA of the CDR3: TGTGCCAGCATTGGACTAGTTGGGGGAGGCACTGAAGCTTTCTTT.

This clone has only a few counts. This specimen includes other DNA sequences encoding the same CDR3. The CDR3: CASSLSGYPNQPQHF. The CDR3 DNA reads as TGTGCCAGCAGCCTTTCAGGTTACCCCAATCAGCCCCAGCATTTT. V gene TRBV6-5 combines with J gene TRBJ1-5, with unresolved D. Germline lookup yields CDR1 MNHEY and CDR2 SVGAGI. This CDR3 comprises 15 residues. Trimming removed 6 bases from V and 3 bases from J, with 15 bases in between.